These T cell receptor beta chains were read from a single sample in a study of technical replicates of blood from a few donors. Produced via immunoSEQ multiplex PCR; TCRdb's table is partial and in-frame only. The table lists 75,000 to 100,000 clones, 94% of them singletons. Sequencing input: T cells isolated from PBMCs. These receptors all come from a human donor in good health. Each CDR3 is given with its conserved first and last residue. Fields, in order: J gene, V gene, D gene, clone size, CDR3 length, CDR3 DNA, CDR3 protein. The D gene is left open where the match is weak. Clone size is given for some rows only: seen once, a few or many times, or a class if the clone is expanded.

>TRBJ1-3|TRBV28|TRBD1|-|18
TGTGCCAGCAGTTTACCCCCTTCGACAGGGAACTCTGGAAACACCATATATTTT
CASSLPPSTGNSGNTIYF
>TRBJ1-5|TRBV5-1|-|-|15
TGCGCCAGCAGCTTAGGAGGTTTGGGCAATCAGCCCCAGCATTTT
CASSLGGLGNQPQHF
>TRBJ1-4|TRBV11-3|-|-|13
TGTGCCAGCAGCTTAGATCCCGGGGAAAAACTGTTTTTT
CASSLDPGEKLFF
>TRBJ2-5|TRBV4-1|TRBD2|-|16
TGCGCCAGCAGTTTCATACCGGGACTAGGGGTAGAGACCCAGTACTTC
CASSFIPGLGVETQYF
>TRBJ1-5|TRBV7-8|-|-|14
TGTGCCAGCAGCTTATCCAGGGGTTATCAGCCCCAGCATTTT
CASSLSRGYQPQHF
>TRBJ1-4|TRBV5-6|TRBD1|-|15
TGTGCCAGCAGTTCCCGCAGGGGGCTTGACGAAAAACTGTTTTTT
CASSSRRGLDEKLFF
>TRBJ1-1|TRBV19|-|-|12
TGTGCCAGCACAGGGTTTCTACCTGAAGCTTTCTTT
CASTGFLPEAFF
>TRBJ1-1|TRBV4-1|-|-|14
TGCGCCAGCAGCCAAGATCCCGTGAACACTGAAGCTTTCTTT
CASSQDPVNTEAFF
>TRBJ2-5|TRBV11-2|-|-|19
TGTGCCAGCAGCTTAGATGGATGGGCTTCGCCTAGGGGAGGAGAGACCCAGTACTTC
CASSLDGWASPRGGETQYF
>TRBJ1-2|TRBV19|TRBD1|-|14
TGTGCCATAAAACCCACAGGGGGGGACTATGGCTACACCTTC
CAIKPTGGDYGYTF
>TRBJ1-5|TRBV6-1|TRBD1|-|16
TGTGCCAGCAGTGAAATAAGGACAGGGAAGCATCAGCCCCAGCATTTT
CASSEIRTGKHQPQHF
>TRBJ2-7|TRBV10-3|-|-|13
TGTGCCATCAGTGAGTCCAGGGGCTACGAGCAGTACTTC
CAISESRGYEQYF
>TRBJ2-7|TRBV5-1|TRBD2|-|16
TGCGCCAGCAGCGTGGGGGGACTAGCGGGAACAAACGAGCAGTACTTC
CASSVGGLAGTNEQYF
>TRBJ1-1|TRBV7-9|-|few|11
TGTGCCAGCAGCTCGGGGACTGAAGCTTTCTTT
CASSSGTEAFF
>TRBJ2-7|TRBV9|TRBD1|-|14
TGTGCCAGCAGCCCTAAGACAGGGGGCCACGAGCAGTACTTC
CASSPKTGGHEQYF
>TRBJ1-1|TRBV5-1|-|-|16
TGCGCCAGCAGCTTGAACTGGGGGGGAGTGGGCACTGAAGCTTTCTTT
CASSLNWGGVGTEAFF
>TRBJ1-5|TRBV11-2|-|-|13
TGTGCCAGCAGCTTAGGTCATAATCAGCCCCAGCATTTT
CASSLGHNQPQHF
>TRBJ2-7|TRBV27|-|-|15
TGTGCCAGCAGTAAGGAGTCGGGTTACTCCTACGAGCAGTACTTC
CASSKESGYSYEQYF
>TRBJ2-3|TRBV7-9|TRBD2|-|16
TGTGCCAGCAGCCCTAGCGGGAGTTATAGCACAGATACGCAGTATTTT
CASSPSGSYSTDTQYF
>TRBJ2-1|TRBV10-1|-|once|12
TGCGCCAGCAGCCCGGGTTTCAATGAGCAGTTCTTC
CASSPGFNEQFF
>TRBJ2-1|TRBV7-9|-|once|16
TGTGCCAGCAGCCCTTCCTTAGGCACAACACGGGATGAGCAGTTCTTC
CASSPSLGTTRDEQFF
>TRBJ1-2|TRBV18|-|-|15
TGTGCCAGCTCCCCACCCAGTGCAGCTAACTATGGCTACACCTTC
CASSPPSAANYGYTF
>TRBJ1-3|TRBV5-4|-|-|14
TGTGCCAGCAGCTCCACTTGGACAGGAAACACCATATATTTT
CASSSTWTGNTIYF
>TRBJ1-4|TRBV27|-|-|13
TGTGCCAGCAGTGACAGACCTCATGAAAAACTGTTTTTT
CASSDRPHEKLFF
>TRBJ1-4|TRBV4-1|TRBD1|few|15
TGCGCCAGCAGCTCCCGGACAGGCTATCGGAGGGAACTGTTTTTT
CASSSRTGYRRELFF
>TRBJ2-7|TRBV5-1|TRBD2|-|15
TGCGCCAGCAGCCTGGGACTAGCGGGAGTCTACGAGCAGTACTTC
CASSLGLAGVYEQYF
>TRBJ2-3|TRBV6-1|TRBD2|-|15
TGTGCCAGCAGGACCGTAGCGGGAGGGACAGATACGCAGTATTTT
CASRTVAGGTDTQYF
>TRBJ1-2|TRBV19|-|-|13
TGTGCCAGTAGAGACGACAGACCCTATGGCTACACCTTC
CASRDDRPYGYTF
>TRBJ2-5|TRBV5-1|TRBD2|-|17
TGCGCCAGCAGCTTGTGGGCGATGGTAGCGGGAGATGAGACCCAGTACTTC
CASSLWAMVAGDETQYF
>TRBJ2-5|TRBV7-2|TRBD2|-|17
TGTGCCAGCAGCTATGGGGGAGGGATCTCCCTCCAAGAGACCCAGTACTTC
CASSYGGGISLQETQYF
>TRBJ2-7|TRBV5-1|TRBD1|-|16
TGCGCCAGCAGCTTGGGGACAGGGGGCGCCTCCTACGAGCAGTACTTC
CASSLGTGGASYEQYF
>TRBJ2-2|TRBV6-1|-|-|13
TGTGCCACGCAGGGTATGAACACCGGGGAGCTGTTTTTT
CATQGMNTGELFF
>TRBJ2-7|TRBV19|TRBD1|-|15
TGTGCCAGTAGTTACGGGACAGGGGGCTCCTACGAGCAGTACTTC
CASSYGTGGSYEQYF
>TRBJ2-7|TRBV28|-|-|12
TGTGCCACCAGGGGGGGGGTGTACGAGCAGTACTTC
CATRGGVYEQYF
>TRBJ1-4|TRBV18|-|-|13
TGTGCCAGCTCACTCGGTACGAATGAAAAACTGTTTTTT
CASSLGTNEKLFF
>TRBJ1-2|TRBV28|-|-|14
TGTGCCAGCAGTTTTGGTGGCACTAACTATGGCTACACCTTC
CASSFGGTNYGYTF
>TRBJ2-3|TRBV2|-|-|12
TGTGCCAACGGGGGTCGAACAGATACGCAGTATTTT
CANGGRTDTQYF
>TRBJ2-7|TRBV27|-|-|18
TGTGCCAGCAGCGGTACAGTCATAACCGGGACAAAAGACTACGAGCAGTACTTC
CASSGTVITGTKDYEQYF
>TRBJ1-5|TRBV28|TRBD1|few|13
TGTGCCAGTTCAGGGGGCGCGGGTCAGCCCCAGCATTTT
CASSGGAGQPQHF
>TRBJ2-1|TRBV5-6|-|-|14
TGTGCCAGCAGTTTTAGAGGAGCCTACAATGAGCAGTTCTTC
CASSFRGAYNEQFF
>TRBJ2-7|TRBV28|-|-|13
TGTGCCAGCAGCACCGACAGGCGCTACGAGCAGTACTTC
CASSTDRRYEQYF
>TRBJ2-2|TRBV5-1|TRBD1|-|17
TGCGCCAGCAGCTTGGCCTGGACAGGGACTAACACCGGGGAGCTGTTTTTT
CASSLAWTGTNTGELFF
>TRBJ2-7|TRBV2|TRBD1|-|15
TGTGCCAGCAGGCCGGGACAGGGCATTGTCTACGAGCAGTACTTC
CASRPGQGIVYEQYF
>TRBJ2-7|TRBV6-5|-|-|13
TGTGCCAGCAGGACAGGAGACACTTACGAGCAGTACTTC
CASRTGDTYEQYF
>TRBJ2-1|TRBV4-1|-|-|14
TGCGCCAGCAGCCAAGAGGGAGGGGGGTTGGAGCAGTTCTTC
CASSQEGGGLEQFF
>TRBJ1-2|TRBV28|-|-|14
TGTGCCAGCAGTTCCGCGACGGGGTTATATGGCTACACCTTC
CASSSATGLYGYTF
>TRBJ2-3|TRBV7-9|-|once|14
TGTGCCAGCAGCTTAAGACAGTCCACAGATACGCAGTATTTT
CASSLRQSTDTQYF
>TRBJ1-1|TRBV6-1|-|-|12
TGTGCCAGCAGTCCCGCCGGCACTGAAGCTTTCTTT
CASSPAGTEAFF
>TRBJ1-5|TRBV27|-|-|18
TGTGCCAGCAGTAAGATGGGGATTACGAACAGGGCTTATCAGCCCCAGCATTTT
CASSKMGITNRAYQPQHF
>TRBJ2-3|TRBV5-4|-|-|14
TGTGCCAGCAGCGACCAGGGTAACACAGATACGCAGTATTTT
CASSDQGNTDTQYF
>TRBJ1-1|TRBV28|-|once|16
TGTGCCAGCAGTTTAGGACCGGAGGCCCGTGGGACTGAAGCTTTCTTT
CASSLGPEARGTEAFF
>TRBJ2-2|TRBV7-9|TRBD2|once|17
TGTGCCAGCAGCTGGGAACGACTAGCGGTGAACACCGGGGAGCTGTTTTTT
CASSWERLAVNTGELFF
>TRBJ1-4|TRBV7-9|-|once|15
TGTGCCAGCAGCCCACGCCCAGCAACTAATGAAAAACTGTTTTTT
CASSPRPATNEKLFF
>TRBJ2-5|TRBV10-3|-|-|12
TGTGCCATCAGTGAGAGGGGGGAGACCCAGTACTTC
CAISERGETQYF
>TRBJ1-1|TRBV27|-|-|14
TGTGCCAGCAGTTTAGACAGGATGAACACTGAAGCTTTCTTT
CASSLDRMNTEAFF
>TRBJ2-5|TRBV30|-|-|13
TGTGCCTGGAGTGGCGGGCACCAAGAGACCCAGTACTTC
CAWSGGHQETQYF
>TRBJ1-4|TRBV2|-|-|15
TGTGCCAGCAGTGAAGCGGCAGGGTCGGGTGAAAAACTGTTTTTT
CASSEAAGSGEKLFF
>TRBJ2-1|TRBV10-1|TRBD1|-|16
TGCGCCAGCAGTGAGATAACGAGGACAGGGCAATATGAGCAGTTCTTC
CASSEITRTGQYEQFF
>TRBJ2-3|TRBV28|TRBD2|-|16
TGTGCCAGCAGAAACAGAGCGGGAGCCCCCACAGATACGCAGTATTTT
CASRNRAGAPTDTQYF
>TRBJ1-5|TRBV28|TRBD1|-|18
TGTGCCAGCGTCGGTTGGGACAGGTCAATAAGCGGCAATCAGCCCCAGCATTTT
CASVGWDRSISGNQPQHF